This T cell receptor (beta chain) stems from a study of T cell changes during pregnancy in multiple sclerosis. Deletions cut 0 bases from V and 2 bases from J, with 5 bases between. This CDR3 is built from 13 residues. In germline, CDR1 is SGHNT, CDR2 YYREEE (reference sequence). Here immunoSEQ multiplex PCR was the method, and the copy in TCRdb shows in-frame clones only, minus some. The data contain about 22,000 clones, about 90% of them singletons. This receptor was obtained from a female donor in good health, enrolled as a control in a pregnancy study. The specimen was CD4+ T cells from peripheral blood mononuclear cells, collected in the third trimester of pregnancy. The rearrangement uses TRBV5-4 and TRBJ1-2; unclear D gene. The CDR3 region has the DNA TGTGCCAGCAGCTTGGGGCTGAACTATGGCTACACCTTC. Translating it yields CASSLGLNYGYTF.